The following is a T cell receptor beta chain sequence with its context. Its antigen is not yet known. Base qualities are not at hand, and no much larger clone is one base apart. The sample is drawn from a study of cytomegalovirus exposure and HLA in healthy donors (dated by TCRdb to 2016 to 2017). Regarding the study in general: An earlier analysis of approximately 590 of the donors reported 250 to 350 Gb of sequence data and 117 million unique TCR beta sequences from about 179 million T cells. Roughly 300 gigabases of sequencing data and around 80 million unique TCR sequences made up an early release that covered 500 to 650 HLA-typed donors. Of the roughly 410 genotyped donors, less than 85% were placed in the genetic ancestry cluster associated with self-reported Caucasian donors. The aim of the study was to test whether cataloging public T cell receptors could identify signatures of past pathogen exposure. The study profiled the T cell repertoires of 666 subjects by immunosequencing and related them to cytomegalovirus serostatus. A separate validation cohort of 100 to 150 different subjects was used in addition to the roughly 640-subject first cohort. To predict cytomegalovirus infection status, the study brought together high-throughput TCR immunosequencing, statistical association of individual TCRs with disease status, and machine learning. In a later analysis, previously published TCR beta repertoires from hundreds of donors were re-analyzed and high-resolution HLA genotyping was added so that TCR occurrence patterns could be studied. Rather than using new phenotypic data, the later analysis identified candidate immune exposures from TCR beta sequences and from how often those sequences occurred across donors. In an earlier analysis of roughly 600 of the donors, high-throughput TCR beta sequencing was used to judge whether each TCR beta V gene segment behaved as functional or pseudogenic. Alongside the repertoire data, information on donor age, sex, ethnicity and CMV serostatus was compiled. In a later genetic analysis, genome-wide SNP genotypes for 398 of the 666 donors were used, and that subset was treated as a discovery cohort. All discovery cohort repertoires had been generated on a single sequencing platform. HLA typing covered class I and class II loci at four-digit resolution. The number of typed donors differed by locus: about 620-640 for A, B, C, DRB1 and DQB1; approximately 520 for DQA1; some 610 for DPA1; and some 450 for DPB1. Because of strong linkage in the cohort, roughly five DR-DQ haplotypes were treated as single units for association and clustering. On average, roughly 240,000 unique TCR beta nucleotide sequences were sequenced per donor among 398 genotyped donors of the cohort, with roughly 18% of those sequences being non-productive.

For CDR1 and CDR2, the germline V gene lists SGDLS and YYNGEE. Trimming takes 4 bases from V and 2 bases from J, and the germline ends sit 9 bases apart. The CDR3 measures 14 amino acids from cysteine to phenylalanine. The read is trimmed to its CDR3 DNA, 42 bases read in frame from base 1. The cohort was made up of around 720 healthy bone marrow donors. All cohort members were sampled while nominally healthy, although unrecorded immune exposures were likely present. The donor tested CMV seronegative and was one of the 352 seronegative cohort members. Every donor gave a peripheral blood sample, and the peripheral blood mononuclear cells from that sample were used for TCR beta sequencing. The Qiagen DNeasy Blood Extraction Kit was used to extract genomic DNA from the blood cell samples. Points the paper makes about the study in general: A further reported finding was that TCR beta sequences accurately predicted the HLA-A and HLA-B alleles for most subjects in the first cohort. The classifier was reported to diagnose cytomegalovirus status with high specificity and sensitivity in both the original cohort and the validation cohort. A later analysis found that HLA-associated TCR beta chains were more clonally expanded and had lower generation probabilities than equally common non-associated chains. In this cohort, only TCR beta chains were sequenced, and detectable features were limited by the absence of alpha or paired-chain data. According to a later genetic analysis, donors in an Asian-associated ancestry cluster had fewer N-insertions in productive TCRs than the roughly 700-donor mean. Correlated functional status among segregating V segments might reflect linkage disequilibrium, but an unknown experimental factor could not be ruled out. Strong co-occurrence of HLA alleles, especially DR and DQ, made assigning TCR associations to individual alleles difficult. The study gave a list of roughly 150 TCR beta chains associated with cytomegalovirus. An association between a missense DCLRE1C variant and V-gene and J-gene trimming of TCR beta chains was found in a later genetic analysis and replicated in an independent cohort. According to a later analysis, TCR association rates differed among HLA loci, with DRB1 alleles showing the most associated TCRs and HLA-C alleles showing the fewest. The authors suggested that the approach could potentially be extended to other disease states and immunological phenotypes. In a later analysis, several top co-occurrence clusters were reported to appear linked to parvovirus B19, influenza, CMV and Epstein-Barr virus. An earlier analysis of 587 of the donors showed that most TCR beta V segments appeared in productive rearrangements either about 87% or about 30% of the time, which broadly matched IMGT annotations. Because some donors lacked HLA typing at each locus, the association tests relied only on the typed subset. The presence/absence analyses assumed that sequencing depth was roughly uniform across donors, and that assumption may not be true. For the cohort, immune exposure information was limited to CMV serostatus. A cluster of highly shared sequence variants was judged likely to be a technical artifact of the sequencing pipeline. Three of the identified cytomegalovirus-associated TCR beta chains were confirmed in vitro to be specific for cytomegalovirus antigens. Because the 87-base-pair reads could not distinguish some IMGT-functional V segments, including TRBV6-2 and TRBV6-3, those segments were excluded. In a later analysis, 16,951 TCR beta sequences were associated with specific HLA alleles at a false discovery rate of 0.05. In a later analysis, most CMV-associated TCR beta chains were found to appear HLA-restricted, with HLA associations seemingly driven largely by CMV exposure. Most TCR sequences were seen in very few donors, while some public TCRs were found in many individuals. Because counts were too low, approximately 18 rarely observed V segments, including chromosome 9 orphons, were excluded from the earlier analysis of several hundred of the donors.

The library relied on the immunoSEQ multiplex PCR assay. A mixture of 60 forward primers for TCR Vbeta segments and 13 reverse primers for TCR Jbeta segments was used in the multiplex PCR. Amplification of the CDR3 region of rearranged TCR beta genes was performed with a multiplex PCR assay on genomic DNA. Amplified TCR beta libraries were sequenced as 87-base-pair reads on the Illumina HiSeq System. In the paper's pipeline: In a later analysis, roughly 80 million unique TCR beta chains were counted across the approximately 670 repertoires, and roughly 10 million of these chains were shared by at least two donors. Raw reads were error-corrected and collapsed into unique sequences by a nearest-neighbor algorithm in which closely related sequences were merged to remove PCR and sequencing errors. To assign V, D and J gene segments, CDR3 sequences were aligned to IMGT reference sequences. For a sequence to be retained, at least a six-nucleotide match to both a V gene segment and a J gene segment was required. Rearrangements were called productive when the CDR3 lacked stop codons and stayed in frame with V and J; all others were non-productive. CDR3 was defined by IMGT convention, running from the second conserved V-encoded cysteine to the conserved J-encoded phenylalanine. Sequences without an unambiguous match to a single V gene segment were excluded from the earlier analysis of about 600 of the donors. In an earlier analysis of 587 of the donors, V segments were called functional above 56.7% productive rearrangements and were called segregating when the between-donor standard deviation exceeded 5%. A statistical classification framework was built for diagnosing cytomegalovirus status from the catalog of TCR beta chain sequences. V and J gene assignment, in a later analysis, came from comparing TCR nucleotide sequences with IMGT/GENE-DB human TR gene sequences. In a later analysis, CDR3 sequences and most-parsimonious VDJ recombination scenarios were assigned using the TCRdist pipeline. In a later analysis, every TCR beta chain was defined by the combination of its CDR3 amino acid sequence and its V-gene family, and reads without a unique V-gene family were dropped. A later analysis removed several hundred highly shared, low-generation-probability nucleotide sequences to deal with suspected cross-contamination and a sequencing artifact. For each public chain, a later analysis derived a clonal expansion index from normalized ranks of inferred template counts within each repertoire. In a later analysis, generation probabilities were computed using a VDJ recombination model fitted to out-of-frame rearrangements, and the results were checked against IGoR. In a later analysis, TCR-TCR, TCR-HLA and TCR-CMV co-occurrence was scored with hypergeometric tests, and a repertoire-size bias correction was applied to TCR pairs. In a later analysis, false discovery rates were estimated by permuting HLA or CMV assignments 20 times. A later analysis grouped co-occurring TCRs with DBSCAN, adding TCRdist sequence similarity when clustering within HLA-allele-positive subsets. Repertoires with fewer than 30,000 or more than 120,000 public chains, plus five repertoires with anomalous nucleotide sharing, were excluded from co-occurrence clustering. The source is immuneACCESS, and TCRdb retained only in-frame sequences with V and J called. Part of the clones is not carried over; for the studies checked, unresolved V genes explain less than half of this, and the remainder is unexplained. The V and J calls and clone size come from that table; D and trimming were worked out from the DNA. The sample table lists 140,000 or so clones, 78% of them with a count of one. The biggest ten clones account for under 3% of the sample.

Sequenced material: PBMCs. The chain is encoded by TRBV9 joined to TRBJ1-4; perhaps TRBD1 is the D gene, with 5 bases matching. The sequence derives from a female donor in good health and CMV-seronegative. The CDR3 corresponds to CASSPAGTNEKLFF. The bases are TGTGCCAGCAGCCCTGCAGGGACTAATGAAAAACTGTTTTTT.